One and the same sample provided the 8 T cell receptor beta chains below, sequenced in a study of CD8 T cells in ankylosing spondylitis. TCRdb redid the calling of the 5' RACE reads with MiXCR, one entry per CDR3 protein. The sample contains about 100,000 distinct CDR3 sequences, roughly 8.3% of which appear only once. Sequencing was performed on blood, either unsorted or a sorted T cell fraction (not recorded which). Every receptor here comes from a male donor with ankylosing spondylitis or in good health (not recorded which).

This clonotype was picked up many times. The gene calls are TRBV29-1 and TRBJ2-2; perhaps TRBD2 as D (6 bases). V was shortened by 2 bases and J by 1 base, with 14 bases between the two germline ends. The CDR3 has 16 residues. From germline, CDR1 is SQVTM and CDR2 ANQGSEA. The CDR3 sequence is CSVESMEGLNTGELFF. For the CDR3, the DNA is TGCAGCGTTGAATCTATGGAGGGCTTGAACACCGGGGAGCTGTTTTTT.

The chain carries TRBV20-1 and TRBJ2-3; TRBD2 matches 12 bases. J lost 0 bases, V lost 6 bases, and 7 bases had no gene match. The length of the CDR3 is 16 residues. CDR1 DFQATT and CDR2 SNEGSKA come from the germline V gene (reference sequence). The CDR3 protein is CSASTGLAGSTDTQYF. The CDR3 nucleotides are TGCAGTGCCTCAACTGGACTAGCGGGGAGCACAGATACGCAGTATTTT.

There are many counts of this clonotype. CDR3 sequence reads: CASSLTSGGDTQYF. Here the CDR3 DNA reads TGTGCCAGCAGCTTGACTAGCGGGGGAGATACGCAGTATTTT. The chain has TRBV5-5 and TRBJ2-3; 11 bases fit TRBD2. The CDR3 sequence is 14 residues long. Trimming took 1 base from V and 5 from J; bases not matched to a gene: 0. The germline CDR1 and CDR2 sequences are SGHKS and YYEKEE (reference sequence).

This clonotype was detected many times. This chain joins TRBV2 and TRBJ1-6; a possible D gene is TRBD1 (5 bases). Germline V CDR1 and CDR2: SNHLY, FYNNEI. This CDR3 contains 13 residues. Trimming left V 10 bases short and J 7 bases short, with 14 bases between. The CDR3 loop is CATKRGRNSPLHF. For the CDR3, the DNA is TGTGCCACAAAGAGGGGCAGAAATTCACCCCTCCACTTT.

Ten or more counts support this clonotype. The chain uses TRBV18 and TRBJ1-6; 10 nucleotides line up with TRBD1. Germline CDR1 reads KGHSH; CDR2 reads LQKENI. The trim removed 6 bases at V and 9 bases at J, leaving 5 bases unmatched. The CDR3 length is 14 residues. The CDR3 loop reads CASSPGQGLSPLHF. The CDR3 coding sequence is TGTGCCAGCTCCCCGGGACAGGGGCTTTCACCCCTCCACTTT. Combining the CDR3 with reference TRBV18 and TRBJ1-6 gives the whole variable domain NAGVMQNPRHLVRRRGQEARLRCSPMKGHSHVYWYRQLPEEGLKFMVYLQKENIIDESGMPKERFSAEFPKEGPSILRIQQVVRGDSAAYFCASSPGQGLSPLHFGNGTRLTVT.

This clonotype came up a few times. The chain links TRBV7-9 to TRBJ2-1, with 12 bases fitting TRBD2. Germline CDR1 and CDR2: SEHNR and FQNEAQ (reference sequence). Trimming at V came to 5 bases and at J to 3 bases, leaving 5 bases not matched to a gene. The CDR3 runs 16 residues. The chain's CDR3 is CASSETSGGFYNEQFF. In DNA, the CDR3 is TGTGCCAGCAGCGAGACTAGCGGGGGTTTCTACAATGAGCAGTTCTTC. The whole variable domain, remainder taken from reference TRBV7-9 and TRBJ2-1, is DTGVSQNPRHKITKRGQNVTFRCDPISEHNRLYWYRQTLGQGPEFLTYFQNEAQLEKSRLLSDRFSAERPKGSFSTLEIQRTEQGDSAMYLCASSETSGGFYNEQFFGPGTRLTVL.

This clonotype was observed many times. This rearrangement joins TRBV29-1 to TRBJ2-2, with 9 positions matching TRBD1. The J segment lost 5 bases and the V segment lost 5 bases, leaving 9 bases of the junction unmatched. The germline gives CDR1 SQVTM, CDR2 ANQGSEA. The length of the CDR3 is 15 residues. The CDR3 loop reads CSVFTGTGSTGELFF. The CDR3, as DNA: TGCAGCGTTTTTACCGGGACAGGGAGTACCGGGGAGCTGTTTTTT.

The chain has TRBV5-1 and TRBJ2-7, with 10 nucleotides matching TRBD1. CDR1 is SGHRS and CDR2 is YFSETQ in the germline V gene. CDR3 length: 15 amino acids. Trimming removed 0 bases from V and 5 bases from J; junction bases left unmatched: 5. The DNA for the CDR3 is TGCGCCAGCAGCTTGGTTGGGACAGGGGAGAACGAGCAGTACTTC. It yields the protein CASSLVGTGENEQYF. The complete variable domain, with remaining parts taken from reference TRBV5-1 and TRBJ2-7, reads KAGVTQTPRYLIKTRGQQVTLSCSPISGHRSVSWYQQTPGQGLQFLFEYFSETQRNKGNFPGRFSGRQFSNSRSEMNVSTLELGDSALYLCASSLVGTGENEQYFGPGTRLTVT.